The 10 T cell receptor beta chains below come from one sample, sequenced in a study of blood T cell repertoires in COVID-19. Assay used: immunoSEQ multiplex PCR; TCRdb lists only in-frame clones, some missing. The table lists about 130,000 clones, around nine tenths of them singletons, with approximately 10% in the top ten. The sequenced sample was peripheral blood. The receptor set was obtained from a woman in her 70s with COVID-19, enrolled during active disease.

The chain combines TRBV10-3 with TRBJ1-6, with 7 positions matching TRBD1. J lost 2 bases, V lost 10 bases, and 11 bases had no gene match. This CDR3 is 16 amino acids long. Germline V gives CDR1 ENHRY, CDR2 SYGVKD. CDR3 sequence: CATGLDRATYNSPLHF. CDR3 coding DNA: TGTGCCACGGGCCTCGACAGGGCCACCTATAATTCACCCCTCCACTTT.

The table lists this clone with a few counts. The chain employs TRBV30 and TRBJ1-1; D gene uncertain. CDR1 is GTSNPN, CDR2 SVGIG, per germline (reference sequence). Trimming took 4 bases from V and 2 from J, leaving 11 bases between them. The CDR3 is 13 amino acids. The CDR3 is CAWTQRYNTEAFF. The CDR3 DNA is TGTGCCTGGACGCAGCGATATAACACTGAAGCTTTCTTT.

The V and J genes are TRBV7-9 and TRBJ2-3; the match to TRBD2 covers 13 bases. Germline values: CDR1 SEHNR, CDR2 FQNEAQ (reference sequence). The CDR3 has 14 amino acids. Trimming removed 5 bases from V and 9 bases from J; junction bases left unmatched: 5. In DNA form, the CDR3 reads TGTGCCAGCAGCCCGGGACTAGCGGGGATCACGCAGTATTTT. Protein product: CASSPGLAGITQYF.

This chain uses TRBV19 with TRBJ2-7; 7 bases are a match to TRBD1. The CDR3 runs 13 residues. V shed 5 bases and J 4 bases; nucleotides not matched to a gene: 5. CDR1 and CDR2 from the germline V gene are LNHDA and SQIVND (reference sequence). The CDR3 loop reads CASSARDSYEQYF. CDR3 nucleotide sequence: TGTGCCAGTAGTGCCAGGGACAGTTACGAGCAGTACTTC.

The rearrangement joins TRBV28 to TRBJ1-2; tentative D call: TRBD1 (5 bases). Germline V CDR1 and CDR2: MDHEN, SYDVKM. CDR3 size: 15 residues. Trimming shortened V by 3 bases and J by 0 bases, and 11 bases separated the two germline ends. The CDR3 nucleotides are TGTGCCAGCAGTTTTGTACAGGACGCTAACTATGGCTACACCTTC. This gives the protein CASSFVQDANYGYTF.

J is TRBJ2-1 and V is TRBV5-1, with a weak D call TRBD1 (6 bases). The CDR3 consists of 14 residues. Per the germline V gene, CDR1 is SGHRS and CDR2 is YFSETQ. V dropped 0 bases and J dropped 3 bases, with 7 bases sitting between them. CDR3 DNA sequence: TGCGCCAGCAGCTTGGAGGGGGACTACAATGAGCAGTTCTTC. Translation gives CASSLEGDYNEQFF.

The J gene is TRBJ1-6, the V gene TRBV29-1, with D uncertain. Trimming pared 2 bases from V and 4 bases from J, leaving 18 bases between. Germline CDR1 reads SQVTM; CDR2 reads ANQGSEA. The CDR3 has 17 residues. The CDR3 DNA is TGCAGCGTTGAATTTACGGATCCGGGAGTTTATAATTCACCCCTCCACTTT. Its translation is CSVEFTDPGVYNSPLHF.

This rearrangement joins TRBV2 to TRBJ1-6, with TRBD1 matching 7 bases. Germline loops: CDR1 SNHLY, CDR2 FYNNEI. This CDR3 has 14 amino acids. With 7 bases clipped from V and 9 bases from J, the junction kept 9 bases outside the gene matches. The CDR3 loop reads CASTVDRYSSPLHF. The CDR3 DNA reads TGTGCCAGCACCGTGGACAGGTACTCTTCACCCCTCCACTTT.

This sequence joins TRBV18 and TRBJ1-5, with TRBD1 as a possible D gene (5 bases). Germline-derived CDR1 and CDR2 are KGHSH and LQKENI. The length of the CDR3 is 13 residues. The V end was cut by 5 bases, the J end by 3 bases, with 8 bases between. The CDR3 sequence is CASSVGANQPQHF. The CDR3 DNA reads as TGTGCCAGCTCAGTAGGGGCCAATCAGCCCCAGCATTTT. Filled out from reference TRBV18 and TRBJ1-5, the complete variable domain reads NAGVMQNPRHLVRRRGQEARLRCSPMKGHSHVYWYRQLPEEGLKFMVYLQKENIIDESGMPKERFSAEFPKEGPSILRIQQVVRGDSAAYFCASSVGANQPQHFGDGTRLSIL.

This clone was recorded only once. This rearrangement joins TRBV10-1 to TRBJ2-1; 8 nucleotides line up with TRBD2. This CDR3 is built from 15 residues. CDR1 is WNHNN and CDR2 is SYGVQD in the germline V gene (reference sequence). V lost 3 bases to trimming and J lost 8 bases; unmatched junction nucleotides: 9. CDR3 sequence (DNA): TGCGCCAGCAGTGAAAGGCGGGGGGCCGGCTATGAGCAGTTCTTC. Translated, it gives CASSERRGAGYEQFF.